This T cell receptor (beta chain) is from a study of T cells in localized non-small cell lung cancer. Whole-study findings and limits: Uninvolved neighboring lung showed the greatest T cell clonality, exceeding tumor. Those with higher blood T cell density had longer overall survival.

Repertoires were generated with immunoSEQ multiplex PCR, while TCRdb's copy carries only in-frame clones and drops some. The table includes 65,000 to 80,000 clones, about four fifths detected once. CDR3 length: 16 amino acids. Germline values: CDR1 KGHSH, CDR2 LQKENI. Deletions cut 1 base from V and 2 bases from J, with 11 bases between. Note on this clone: Its target is unknown.

This TCR was sampled from a female donor older than 55 with stage I lung adenocarcinoma. The material was peripheral blood, obtained before any cancer treatment. The chain employs TRBV18 and TRBJ2-2; D is ambiguous. CDR3 residues: CASSPRTSLNTGELFF. The CDR3, as DNA: TGTGCCAGCTCACCACGGACCTCTTTAAACACCGGGGAGCTGTTTTTT.